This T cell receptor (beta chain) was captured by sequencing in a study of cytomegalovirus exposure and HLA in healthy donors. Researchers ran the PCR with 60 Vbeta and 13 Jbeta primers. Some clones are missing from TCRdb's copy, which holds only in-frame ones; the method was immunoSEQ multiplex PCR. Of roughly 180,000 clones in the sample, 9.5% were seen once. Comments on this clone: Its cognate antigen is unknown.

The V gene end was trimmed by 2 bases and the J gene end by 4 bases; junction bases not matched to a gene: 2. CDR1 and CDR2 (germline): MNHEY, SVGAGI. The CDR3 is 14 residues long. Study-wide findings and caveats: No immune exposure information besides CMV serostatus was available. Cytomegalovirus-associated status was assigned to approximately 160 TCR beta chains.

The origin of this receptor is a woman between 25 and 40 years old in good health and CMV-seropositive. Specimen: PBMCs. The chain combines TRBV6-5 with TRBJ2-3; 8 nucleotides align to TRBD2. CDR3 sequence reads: CASSYGTRADTQYF. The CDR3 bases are TGTGCCAGCAGTTACGGGACTAGGGCAGATACGCAGTATTTT.